Below are 30 T cell receptor beta chains sequenced from a single sample in a study of a mutant IDH1 vaccine in newly diagnosed glioma. Sequenced by immunoSEQ multiplex PCR; TCRdb stores in-frame clones only, minus some. The data contain around 30,000 clones, approximately 87% of them singletons. The time point is: week 47, end of study. The vaccine gave 300 ug of a 20-mer mutant IDH1 peptide subcutaneously per dose. The antigens these receptors bind are not known. The material was PBMCs, obtained from a glioma patient whose treatment included an IDH1 peptide vaccine. These receptors were taken from a woman aged 30 to 39 with glioma.

The V gene is TRBV6-5, the J gene TRBJ2-7; no clear D gene. Between the trimmed V and J ends, which lost 6 bases and 4 bases, there was a span of 16 bases. CDR3 length: 14 residues. Germline V CDR1 and CDR2: MNHEY, SVGAGI. CDR3 nucleotide sequence: TGTGCCAGCAGCTCAGCCATGACCCTTTACGAGCAGTACTTC. Amino acid sequence: CASSSAMTLYEQYF.

This clone has just a few counts. The chain recombines TRBV9 with TRBJ1-1; D is perhaps TRBD1 (5 bases). The CDR3 spans 12 residues. V lost 4 bases to trimming and J lost 10 bases, with 14 bases between them. CDR1 SGDLS and CDR2 YYNGEE come from the germline V gene. Here the CDR3 reads CASSTPGHGAFF. The CDR3 nucleotides are TGTGCCAGCAGCACCCCGGGGCATGGAGCTTTCTTT.

The rearrangement links TRBV6-5 to TRBJ2-3; TRBD1 or TRBD2 may be the D gene (6 bases each). Between the trimmed V and J ends, which lost 4 bases and 4 bases, there was a span of 15 bases. The CDR3 runs 15 residues. Per the germline V gene, CDR1 is MNHEY and CDR2 is SVGAGI. The CDR3 sequence is CASSSPGRGPDTQYF. DNA for the CDR3: TGTGCCAGCAGTTCCCCGGGACGGGGGCCAGATACGCAGTATTTT.

This clone was observed a single time. The J gene is TRBJ2-7, the V gene TRBV18, with D maybe TRBD1 (6 bases). The CDR3 spans 16 residues. Germline V gene data show CDR1 as KGHSH and CDR2 as LQKENI. The germline V and J ends were trimmed by 0 bases and 3 bases, with 15 bases remaining between them. The CDR3 nucleotides are TGTGCCAGCTCACCACCCACGCGGACAGCGTTCTACGAGCAGTACTTC. It codes for CASSPPTRTAFYEQYF.

The chain combines TRBV5-1 with TRBJ2-7; 8 nucleotides agree with TRBD2. This CDR3 contains 14 residues. V trimming: 3 bases; J trimming: 2 bases; junction bases outside the gene matches: 4. Germline V gene data show CDR1 as SGHRS and CDR2 as YFSETQ. The CDR3 is CASSSGGRPYEQYF. The CDR3 nucleotides read TGCGCCAGCAGCTCGGGGGGGCGCCCCTACGAGCAGTACTTC.

The chain recombines TRBV7-6 with TRBJ2-3; 7 bases agree with TRBD1. CDR1 and CDR2 (germline): SGHVS, FNYEAQ. With V trimmed by 5 bases and J by 3 bases, 8 bases remained unmatched. The CDR3 extends over 15 amino acids. CDR3 DNA sequence: TGTGCCAGCAGCCGGGATGGGGACAGTACAGATACGCAGTATTTT. Amino acid sequence: CASSRDGDSTDTQYF.

To note about this clone: Its ends do not fully match the called genes, so a read error is possible. The CDR3 nucleotides read TGTGCCAGCAGTGACTCCAGCAGGGTTAATGGCTACACCTTC. Translated: CASSDSSRVNGYTF. The chain carries TRBV6-6 and TRBJ1-2, with a tentative D call TRBD1 (5 bases). CDR3 length: 14 residues. Per the germline V gene, CDR1 is MNHNY and CDR2 is SVGAGI (reference sequence).

The chain carries TRBV6-5 and TRBJ2-1; D possibly matches TRBD1 or TRBD2 (5 bases each). Trimming stripped 2 bases from V and 5 bases from J, with 13 bases between. There are 15 residues in the CDR3. Germline assignment: CDR1 MNHEY and CDR2 SVGAGI. The CDR3 DNA reads as TGTGCCAGCAGTTACGACAGCGGAGGAAACAATGAGCAGTTCTTC. It encodes CASSYDSGGNNEQFF.

This clone was observed a few times. V gene TRBV6-5 combines with J gene TRBJ1-1; D is unclear. V was pared by 2 bases and J by 0 bases, with 10 bases between. The germline gives CDR1 MNHEY, CDR2 SVGAGI. The CDR3 length is 15 residues. CDR3 in DNA: TGTGCCAGCAGTTACGGGGTGCAGCTGAACACTGAAGCTTTCTTT. Translating it yields CASSYGVQLNTEAFF.

This chain joins TRBV15 and TRBJ1-1; TRBD1 is a possible D gene (6 bases). Germline V gene lookup returns CDR1 LNHNV and CDR2 YYDKDF (reference sequence). This CDR3 is built from 15 residues. Trimming cost V 4 bases and J 4 bases, with 16 bases left between them. DNA of the CDR3: TGTGCCACCAGCACACGGACAGATGGTCCCACTGAAGCTTTCTTT. Its translation is CATSTRTDGPTEAFF.

The chain carries TRBV25-1 and TRBJ1-1; a weak D match, TRBD1 (6 bases). Trimming removed 3 bases at V and 4 bases at J, with 18 bases between. Germline CDR1 and CDR2: MGHDK and SYGVNS. The CDR3 extends over 16 amino acids. In nucleotides, the CDR3 is TGTGCCAGCAGTGAGACCCACAGGGTGGGGGGCACTGAAGCTTTCTTT. As protein: CASSETHRVGGTEAFF.

The rearrangement joins TRBV6-1 to TRBJ1-4; 8 positions match TRBD1. Trimming took 5 bases from V and 8 from J; bases not matched to a gene: 1. CDR1 is MNHNS and CDR2 is SASEGT in the germline V gene. The CDR3 totals 12 residues. CDR3 in DNA: TGTGCCAGCAGTCGGGACAGGGAAAAACTGTTTTTT. It codes for CASSRDREKLFF.

The V and J genes are TRBV10-3 and TRBJ2-5; no definite D call. Germline CDR1 and CDR2: ENHRY and SYGVKD. Trimming took 7 bases from V and 1 from J, leaving 7 bases between them. The CDR3 length is 12 residues. The CDR3 loop reads CAIKGTQETQYF. The CDR3, as DNA: TGTGCCATCAAAGGCACCCAAGAGACCCAGTACTTC.

The chain joins TRBV25-1 to TRBJ1-1, with D perhaps TRBD1 (5 bases). The CDR3 is 15 amino acids. The V end lost 7 bases, the J end lost 1 base, and 16 bases lay between the germline ends. Germline V gene sequence: CDR1 MGHDK, CDR2 SYGVNS. The CDR3 here is CASKVGGLRNTEAFF. For the CDR3, the DNA is TGTGCCAGCAAAGTCGGGGGTCTTAGGAACACTGAAGCTTTCTTT.

The chain couples TRBV7-9 to TRBJ2-3, with 7 bases that match TRBD2. Germline trimming cut 5 bases from V and 0 bases from J; bases unmatched to any gene: 5. CDR1 and CDR2 (germline): SEHNR, FQNEAQ (reference sequence). This CDR3 is built from 15 residues. The CDR3 reads CASSPRDYSTDTQYF. In DNA form, the CDR3 reads TGTGCCAGCAGCCCCCGGGACTACAGCACAGATACGCAGTATTTT.

The chain employs TRBV4-1 and TRBJ2-1, with D possibly being TRBD2 (5 bases). Trimming stripped 1 base from V and 1 base from J, with 8 bases between. The length of the CDR3 is 15 residues. Germline CDR1 MGHRA, CDR2 YSYEKL. The chain's CDR3 is CASSQGGGSYNEQFF. CDR3 sequence (DNA): TGCGCCAGCAGCCAAGGAGGCGGGTCCTACAATGAGCAGTTCTTC.

The chain carries TRBV10-2 and TRBJ1-4; D gene uncertain. Trimming cost V 4 bases and J 1 base, with 7 bases left between them. The germline gives CDR1 WSHSY, CDR2 SAAADI. CDR3 size: 14 residues. The CDR3 nucleotides are TGCGCCAGCAGTGCGGTTGTAACTAATGAAAAACTGTTTTTT. Encoded protein: CASSAVVTNEKLFF.

The chain uses TRBV6-5 and TRBJ2-7; D might be TRBD2 (6 bases). The germline V and J ends were trimmed by 0 bases and 2 bases, with 8 bases remaining between them. The CDR3 runs 14 residues. Germline-derived CDR1 and CDR2 are MNHEY and SVGAGI. The CDR3 DNA reads TGTGCCAGCAGTTACTCGTCGGGGGCCTACGAGCAGTACTTC. Translated: CASSYSSGAYEQYF.

Of note for this clone: Other DNA sequences of this sample code for an identical CDR3. The chain uses TRBV12-5 and TRBJ1-1; D is ambiguous. The germline V gene has CDR1 LGHNT and CDR2 FRNRAP. Trimming removed 5 bases from V and 3 bases from J, with 7 bases in between. The CDR3 extends over 12 amino acids. The CDR3 is CASGPRDTEAFF. The DNA of the CDR3 is TGTGCTAGTGGTCCGCGGGACACTGAAGCTTTCTTT.

The CDR3 coding sequence is TGTGCCAGCAGCTTCTTGGGACAGGGAGGTAACGAGCAGTACTTC. Translating gives CASSFLGQGGNEQYF. The chain recombines TRBV5-5 with TRBJ2-7, with 9 bases fitting TRBD1. From germline, CDR1 is SGHKS and CDR2 YYEKEE (reference sequence). Unmatched junction bases numbered 8, after V lost 2 bases and J lost 5 bases. The CDR3 length is 15 residues.

The chain has TRBV5-4 and TRBJ1-2; 9 nucleotides align to TRBD1. CDR1 SGHNT and CDR2 YYREEE come from the germline V gene (reference sequence). The CDR3 has 14 residues. Unmatched junction bases numbered 7, after V lost 5 bases and J lost 5 bases. The CDR3 DNA is TGTGCCAGCAGATCCGGGACAGGGACGTATGGCTACACCTTC. It encodes CASRSGTGTYGYTF.

The chain combines TRBV19 with TRBJ1-2; a weak D match, TRBD1 (6 bases). CDR1 LNHDA and CDR2 SQIVND come from the germline V gene (reference sequence). This CDR3 has 13 amino acids. Trimming left V 7 bases short and J 7 bases short, with 16 bases between. The CDR3 DNA reads as TGTGCCAGTATTTCCGGGACACGGGGTGGCTACACCTTC. It specifies CASISGTRGGYTF.

This chain joins TRBV5-1 and TRBJ1-2; 8 nucleotides line up with TRBD1. Trimming at V came to 1 base and at J to 8 bases, leaving 10 bases not matched to a gene. Germline V gene sequence: CDR1 SGHRS, CDR2 YFSETQ. The CDR3 contains 15 residues. Here the CDR3 DNA reads TGCGCCAGCAGCTTGTCCCCGACAGGGGTAGGGGGCTACACCTTC. This sequence encodes CASSLSPTGVGGYTF.

This clone was recorded only once. Compared with germline, one end of the junction differs, possibly owing to a read error. V usage is TRBV7-7 and J usage is TRBJ2-1, with 9 bases aligning to TRBD1. This CDR3 is 13 amino acids long. Germline V gene data show CDR1 as SSHAT and CDR2 as FNYEAQ (reference sequence). For the CDR3, the DNA is TGTGCTAGCAGCTTAGACAGGGGGAATGAGCAGTTCTTC. The encoded protein is CASSLDRGNEQFF.

The V gene is TRBV7-9, the J gene TRBJ2-5; D not certain. V was pared by 5 bases and J by 3 bases, with 10 bases between. The CDR3 length is 13 residues. The germline V gene has CDR1 SEHNR and CDR2 FQNEAQ (reference sequence). The chain's CDR3 is CASSTPGKETQYF. CDR3 nucleotides: TGTGCCAGCAGCACGCCAGGAAAAGAGACCCAGTACTTC.

To note about this clone: At one end, the junction sequence differs from germline, possibly due to a read error. The chain has TRBV4-1 and TRBJ1-1; D is perhaps TRBD1 (5 bases). Germline CDR1 is MGHRA and CDR2 is YSYEKL. The length of the CDR3 is 17 residues. CDR3: CASSQVGGRRLNTEAFF. The DNA for the CDR3 is TGCGCCAGCAGTCAAGTTGGGGGGAGGAGATTGAACACTGAAGCTTTCTTT.

The gene calls are TRBV6-5 and TRBJ1-2; no firm D call. The CDR3 length is 13 residues. Germline V gene lookup returns CDR1 MNHEY and CDR2 SVGAGI. V gave up 5 bases and J gave up 2 bases, with 9 bases separating them. The CDR3 spells CASSPVGNYGYTF. The CDR3 DNA reads as TGTGCCAGCAGTCCGGTGGGAAACTATGGCTACACCTTC.

This chain uses TRBV18 with TRBJ1-3; D remains unclear. The germline V and J ends were trimmed by 2 bases and 0 bases, with 8 bases remaining between them. CDR1 and CDR2 from the germline V gene are KGHSH and LQKENI. The CDR3 has 15 amino acids. For the CDR3, the DNA is TGTGCCAGCTCACCAGGGCGGCACTCTGGAAACACCATATATTTT. Translated, it gives CASSPGRHSGNTIYF.

The chain has TRBV5-1 and TRBJ2-5; possibly TRBD1 for D (6 bases). Trimming took 1 base from V and 5 from J, leaving 9 bases between them. The CDR3 runs 13 residues. CDR1 and CDR2 from the germline V gene are SGHRS and YFSETQ. DNA for the CDR3: TGCGCCAGCAGCTTGACAGGGTTGGAGACCCAGTACTTC. It codes for CASSLTGLETQYF.

This clone appeared a single time. The rearrangement uses TRBV5-1 and TRBJ2-3; maybe TRBD1 (7 bases). The V end was cut by 5 bases, the J end by 2 bases, with 12 bases between. This CDR3 spans 14 amino acids. Germline CDR1 is SGHRS and CDR2 is YFSETQ. CDR3 nucleotide sequence: TGCGCCAGCAGTACGGAGGGGGCCACAGATACGCAGTATTTT. It specifies CASSTEGATDTQYF.